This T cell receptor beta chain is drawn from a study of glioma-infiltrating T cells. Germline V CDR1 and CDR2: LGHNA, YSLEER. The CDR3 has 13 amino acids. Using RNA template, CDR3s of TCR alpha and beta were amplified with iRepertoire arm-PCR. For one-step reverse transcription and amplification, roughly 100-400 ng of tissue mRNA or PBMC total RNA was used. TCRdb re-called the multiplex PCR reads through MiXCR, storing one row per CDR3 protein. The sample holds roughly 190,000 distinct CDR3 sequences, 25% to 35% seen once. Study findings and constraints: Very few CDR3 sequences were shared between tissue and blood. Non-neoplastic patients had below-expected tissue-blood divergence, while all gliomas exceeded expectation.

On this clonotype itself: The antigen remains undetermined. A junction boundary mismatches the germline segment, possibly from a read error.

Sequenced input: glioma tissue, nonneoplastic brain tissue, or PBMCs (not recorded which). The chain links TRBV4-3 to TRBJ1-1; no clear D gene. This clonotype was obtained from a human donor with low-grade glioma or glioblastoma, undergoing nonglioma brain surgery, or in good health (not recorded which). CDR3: CTSSQGRNTEAFF. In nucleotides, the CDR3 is TGCACCAGCAGCCAAGGGAGGAACACTGAAGCTTTCTTT.